This TCR beta chain was identified in a study of blood T cell repertoires in COVID-19. Study-level information: In each case, the material was cDNA or gDNA derived from T cells, B-cell-depleted T cells, or PBMCs.

The age range of participants was 18 to 89 years, with residence in more than 20 US areas. Participants had their cohort set by participant-reported clinical history. TCRdb's table, derived via immunoSEQ multiplex PCR, lists solely in-frame clones and lacks some. The sample consists of 250,000 or so clones, around nine tenths of them appearing once. The CDR3 has 17 amino acids. The junction had 13 bases not matched to a gene; V was cut back by 5 bases and J by 8 bases. The germline V gene encodes CDR1 SGHTA and CDR2 FQGNSA. The TCR originated in a woman in her forties who had been exposed to COVID-19. This rearrangement joins TRBV7-2 to TRBJ2-1; 12 bases match TRBD2. The sample consisted of PBMCs or T cells enriched from blood (not recorded which). This CDR3 reads CASSHPQLAGGSDEQFF. As DNA, the CDR3 is TGTGCCAGCAGCCATCCACAGCTAGCGGGAGGGTCCGATGAGCAGTTCTTC.